One sample yielded the 17 T cell receptor beta chains listed below, sequenced in a study of blood T cell repertoires in COVID-19. The protocol was immunoSEQ multiplex PCR, while the TCRdb copy is restricted to in-frame clones and leaves out a portion. The sample has approximately 300,000 clones, 70% to 90% seen once. Sequenced: PBMCs or T cells enriched from blood (not recorded which). The receptors originated from a woman aged 18-29 years who had recovered from COVID-19.

The chain is built from TRBV5-1 and TRBJ1-4; 10 bases are a match to TRBD1. V shed 0 bases, J shed 8 bases, and the junction held 7 bases outside the gene matches. CDR3 size: 16 residues. Germline V lookup: CDR1 SGHRS, CDR2 YFSETQ. Here the CDR3 DNA reads TGCGCCAGCAGCTTGGGGGACAGGGGCGAGAGGGAAAAACTGTTTTTT. Protein product: CASSLGDRGEREKLFF. The variable domain in full, with the rest retrieved from reference TRBV5-1 and TRBJ1-4, is KAGVTQTPRYLIKTRGQQVTLSCSPISGHRSVSWYQQTPGQGLQFLFEYFSETQRNKGNFPGRFSGRQFSNSRSEMNVSTLELGDSALYLCASSLGDRGEREKLFFGSGTQLSVL.

The genes are TRBV19 and TRBJ2-7; TRBD1 matches 12 bases. This CDR3 region has 16 residues. V shed 6 bases and J 6 bases; nucleotides not matched to a gene: 12. Looked up from germline, CDR1 is LNHDA and CDR2 is SQIVND (reference sequence). The CDR3 here is CASSTGQGAFQGEQYF. For the CDR3, the DNA is TGTGCCAGTAGCACGGGACAGGGGGCTTTCCAGGGCGAGCAGTACTTC.

This chain joins TRBV11-2 and TRBJ2-2; 9 bases fit TRBD2. The ends lost 5 bases at V and 7 bases at J; junction bases unmatched: 8. Germline V gene sequence: CDR1 SGHAT, CDR2 FQNNGV. The CDR3 is 15 amino acids. The CDR3 nucleotides are TGTGCCAGCAGCCACCGCGGGAGGGTGGACGGGGAGCTGTTTTTT. This sequence encodes CASSHRGRVDGELFF.

This clone was seen at least ten times. The rearrangement joins TRBV2 to TRBJ2-7; 10 bases line up with TRBD2. The CDR3 sequence is 14 residues long. Germline V gives CDR1 SNHLY, CDR2 FYNNEI. Trimming removed 4 bases from V and 5 bases from J; junction bases left unmatched: 5. CDR3: CASSVGTSGDEQYF. Here the CDR3 DNA reads TGTGCCAGCAGTGTTGGTACTAGCGGGGACGAGCAGTACTTC.

V usage is TRBV3-1 (or the pseudogene TRBV3-2) and J usage is TRBJ2-3, with D possibly matching TRBD2 (6 bases). Trimming took 1 base from V and 5 from J, leaving 10 bases between them. Germline V gives CDR1 LGHDT, CDR2 YNNKEL (reference sequence). The CDR3 length is 14 residues. CDR3 sequence (DNA): TGTGCCAGCAGCCAAGGACTAGGCAAAGATACGCAGTATTTT. This codes for CASSQGLGKDTQYF.

This chain uses TRBV25-1 with TRBJ1-1; tentative D call: TRBD1 (6 bases). CDR1 and CDR2 from the germline V gene are MGHDK and SYGVNS. The ends were cut back, 3 bases at V and 1 base at J, with 15 bases in the middle. The CDR3 is made up of 16 amino acids. CDR3 amino acids: CASSENTGIGNTEAFF. The CDR3, as DNA: TGTGCCAGCAGTGAGAACACAGGGATTGGGAACACTGAAGCTTTCTTT.

This chain connects TRBV9 to TRBJ2-2, with TRBD1 matching 10 bases. V lost 4 bases to trimming and J lost 5 bases; unmatched junction nucleotides: 2. Germline V gene lookup returns CDR1 SGDLS and CDR2 YYNGEE. The CDR3 is made up of 14 amino acids. This chain's CDR3 is CASSMGQGTGELFF. The DNA for the CDR3 is TGTGCCAGCAGCATGGGACAGGGGACCGGGGAGCTGTTTTTT.

CDR3 residues: CASSLTTRLGTDTQYF. The CDR3 DNA reads as TGTGCCAGCAGCCTCACTACCCGACTTGGCACAGATACGCAGTATTTT. The rearrangement joins TRBV11-1 to TRBJ2-3; D ambiguous. This CDR3 region has 16 residues. Trimming stripped 5 bases from V and 1 base from J, with 16 bases between. Germline CDR1 is SGHAT and CDR2 is FQDESV (reference sequence).

The V and J genes are TRBV19 and TRBJ1-6, with unresolved D. Germline V gene sequence: CDR1 LNHDA, CDR2 SQIVND (reference sequence). Trimming stripped 6 bases from V and 7 bases from J, with 10 bases between. This CDR3 comprises 13 residues. The CDR3 reads CASRPWANSPLHF. CDR3 coding DNA: TGTGCCAGTAGACCGTGGGCCAATTCACCCCTCCACTTT.

CDR3 in DNA: TGCGCCAGCAGCCAAGATAGGCGGGGAAATCAGCCCCAGCATTTT. This sequence encodes CASSQDRRGNQPQHF. The genes are TRBV4-1 and TRBJ1-5; D is ambiguous. This CDR3 has 15 amino acids. Germline V lookup: CDR1 MGHRA, CDR2 YSYEKL. Deletions cut 0 bases from V and 4 bases from J, with 10 bases between.

V is TRBV7-2 and J is TRBJ2-2; D is perhaps TRBD1 (5 bases). Germline CDR1 SGHTA, CDR2 FQGNSA. The CDR3 sequence is 14 residues long. The ends were cut back, 0 bases at V and 5 bases at J, with 7 bases in the middle. CDR3 in amino acids: CASSLAKGTGELFF. CDR3 DNA: TGTGCCAGCAGCTTAGCGAAGGGGACCGGGGAGCTGTTTTTT.

The V call is TRBV2, the J call TRBJ2-5, with D perhaps matching TRBD1 (5 bases). CDR3 length: 14 residues. V lost 4 bases and J lost 5, with 14 bases in between. Germline values: CDR1 SNHLY, CDR2 FYNNEI. CDR3 amino acids: CASSGQGDLETQYF. The CDR3 DNA follows: TGTGCCAGCAGTGGGCAAGGGGATTTGGAGACCCAGTACTTC.

The chain combines TRBV28 with TRBJ2-7; possibly TRBD1 for D (6 bases). The CDR3 is 15 residues long. The ends were cut back, 3 bases at V and 3 bases at J, with 15 bases in the middle. The germline gives CDR1 MDHEN, CDR2 SYDVKM. Here the CDR3 DNA reads TGTGCCAGCAGTTTGACCAGGGGTGTCGTCTACGAGCAGTACTTC. It specifies CASSLTRGVVYEQYF.

Remarks on this clone: This sample includes further DNA sequences coding for the same CDR3. V and J are TRBV5-1 and TRBJ1-2; D not certain. This CDR3 region has 12 residues. Trimming stripped 4 bases from V and 0 bases from J, with 4 bases between. Per the germline V gene, CDR1 is SGHRS and CDR2 is YFSETQ. CDR3 protein: CASSPTNYGYTF. The CDR3 nucleotides are TGCGCCAGCAGCCCCACTAACTATGGCTACACCTTC.

The J gene is TRBJ2-7, the V gene TRBV30; TRBD1 matches 10 bases. CDR1 and CDR2 from the germline V gene are GTSNPN and SVGIG (reference sequence). This CDR3 has 18 amino acids. The V gene end was trimmed by 0 bases and the J gene end by 3 bases; junction bases not matched to a gene: 14. DNA of the CDR3: TGTGCCTGGAGTGTCTCGGCCCTGGGACAGGGGAGACTCTACGAGCAGTACTTC. It specifies CAWSVSALGQGRLYEQYF.

The rearrangement links TRBV7-2 to TRBJ2-5; TRBD2 matches at 9 bases. The CDR3 contains 14 residues. Per germline, CDR1 SGHTA and CDR2 FQGNSA. Trimming removed 0 bases from V and 5 bases from J; junction bases left unmatched: 1. CDR3 loop: CASSLASGSETQYF. The CDR3 DNA follows: TGTGCCAGCAGCTTAGCTAGCGGGAGCGAGACCCAGTACTTC. The full variable domain, in which reference TRBV7-2 and TRBJ2-5 provide the parts outside the CDR3, is GAGVSQSPSNKVTEKGKDVELRCDPISGHTALYWYRQSLGQGLEFLIYFQGNSAPDKSGLPSDRFSAERTGGSVSTLTIQRTQQEDSAVYLCASSLASGSETQYFGPGTRLLVL.

The chain combines TRBV2 with TRBJ2-7, with 7 positions matching TRBD1. CDR3 length: 13 residues. The germline CDR1 and CDR2 sequences are SNHLY and FYNNEI. V gave up 11 bases and J gave up 5 bases; unmatched junction bases: 12. The CDR3 is CAGHRGPSDEQYF. The CDR3 region has the DNA TGTGCCGGCCACAGGGGACCTTCTGACGAGCAGTACTTC.